The T cell receptor (beta chain) described here comes from a study of blood T cells in healthy people across ages. Per germline, CDR1 MDHEN and CDR2 SYDVKM. The CDR3 totals 15 residues. V dropped 5 bases and J dropped 2 bases, with 16 bases sitting between them. There are a few counts of this clonotype. What it recognizes is unknown. Study outcomes and limitations: Unknown CMV status may confound age-related changes in expanded clones.

Together with a sample-barcoded 5' primer, a J-beta primer mix was included in a second PCR lasting roughly 6 to 12 cycles. Samples each returned at least 3 million CDR3-containing paired-end reads. TCRdb used MiXCR to reprocess the 5' RACE reads, holding one entry per CDR3 protein. This sample has roughly 500,000 distinct CDR3 sequences, with 24% found just once. The data also belong to a second study, concerning T cells of mothers and their children. That source reports: RNA that had been extracted went wholly into cDNA synthesis, at about 1.5 ug per 15 ul.

The rearrangement links TRBV28 to TRBJ2-7, with D perhaps given as TRBD1 or TRBD2 (5 bases each). This clonotype originated in a boy aged 5-17 years in good health. Sample: blood. The CDR3, as DNA: TGTGCCAGCAGTCCGGGACCGCTCGGCACCTACGAGCAGTACTTC. Translation gives CASSPGPLGTYEQYF.